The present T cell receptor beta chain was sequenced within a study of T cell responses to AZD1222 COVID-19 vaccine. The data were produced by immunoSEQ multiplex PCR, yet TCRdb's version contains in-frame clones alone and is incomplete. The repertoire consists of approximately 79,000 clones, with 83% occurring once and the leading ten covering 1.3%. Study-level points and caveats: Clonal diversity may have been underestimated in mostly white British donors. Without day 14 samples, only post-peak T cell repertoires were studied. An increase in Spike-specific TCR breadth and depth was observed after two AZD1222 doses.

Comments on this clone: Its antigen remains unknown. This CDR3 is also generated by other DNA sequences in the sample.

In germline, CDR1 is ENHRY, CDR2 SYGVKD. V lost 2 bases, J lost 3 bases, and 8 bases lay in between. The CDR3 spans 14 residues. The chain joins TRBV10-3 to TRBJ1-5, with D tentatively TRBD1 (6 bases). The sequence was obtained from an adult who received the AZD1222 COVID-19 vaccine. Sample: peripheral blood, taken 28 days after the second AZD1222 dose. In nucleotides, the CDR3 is TGTGCCATCAGTGAGAGGGACACCAATCAGCCCCAGCATTTT. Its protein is CAISERDTNQPQHF.